The 11 T cell receptor beta chains below come from one sample, sequenced in a study of cytomegalovirus exposure and HLA in healthy donors. PCR used 60 Vbeta primers and 13 Jbeta primers. TCRdb's table, derived via immunoSEQ multiplex PCR, lists solely in-frame clones and lacks some. There are around 150,000 clones in the sample; 75% to 85% occur only once, and 0.85% to 1.4% lies in the top ten. Specimen: PBMCs. Receptor source: a male donor in good health and CMV-seronegative.

The sample holds a few counts of this clone. This chain links TRBV4-1 with TRBJ1-1, with 8 bases identical to TRBD1. The CDR3 runs 15 residues. Trimming at V came to 4 bases and at J to 1 base, leaving 5 bases not matched to a gene. Per the germline V gene, CDR1 is MGHRA and CDR2 is YSYEKL. The CDR3 coding sequence is TGCGCCAGCAGCCGAGCGGACAGGGAGAACACTGAAGCTTTCTTT. This gives the protein CASSRADRENTEAFF.

This chain joins TRBV10-3 and TRBJ2-7, with D possibly TRBD1 on 6 matching bases. The CDR3 contains 13 residues. V lost 4 bases and J 7 bases, leaving 14 bases between the germline ends. CDR1 and CDR2 from the germline V gene are ENHRY and SYGVKD. The CDR3 nucleotides read TGTGCCATCAGTGCATCACAGGGCTTTGAGCAGTACTTC. Amino acids: CAISASQGFEQYF.

This rearrangement joins TRBV5-1 to TRBJ1-1; 8 bases line up with TRBD1. The germline gives CDR1 SGHRS, CDR2 YFSETQ. This CDR3 has 13 residues. With V trimmed by 4 bases and J by 8 bases, 7 bases remained unmatched. The CDR3 DNA reads TGCGCCAGCAGCAGGACAGGGATCCAAGAAGCTTTCTTT. Translating gives CASSRTGIQEAFF.

The chain couples TRBV2 to TRBJ1-4; 10 nucleotides align to TRBD1. J lost 0 bases, V lost 6 bases, and 1 base had no gene match. The CDR3 length is 15 residues. Germline V gene sequence: CDR1 SNHLY, CDR2 FYNNEI. CDR3 DNA: TGTGCCAGCAGCGGACAGGGGGCAACTAATGAAAAACTGTTTTTT. Its protein is CASSGQGATNEKLFF.

The rearrangement joins TRBV2 to TRBJ2-5, with D hard to call. Between the trimmed V and J ends, which lost 5 bases and 1 base, there was a span of 11 bases. CDR3 size: 14 residues. The germline V gene has CDR1 SNHLY and CDR2 FYNNEI. The CDR3 here is CASSPQLLQETQYF. In DNA, the CDR3 is TGTGCCAGCAGTCCACAGCTACTCCAAGAGACCCAGTACTTC.

As for this clone: The junction departs from the called germline gene at one end, perhaps through a read error. The chain combines TRBV29-1 with TRBJ1-4; no clear D. The length of the CDR3 is 12 residues. Germline V gives CDR1 SQVTM, CDR2 ANQGSEA. For the CDR3, the DNA is TGCAGCGTCGAAGAAACCTCGAAACTTCTGTTTTTT. Translated, it gives CSVEETSKLLFF.

This clone showed up just a few times. V and J are TRBV20-1 and TRBJ1-1, with D possibly matching TRBD1 (6 bases). Germline CDR1 reads DFQATT; CDR2 reads SNEGSKA (reference sequence). V gave up 6 bases and J gave up 4 bases, with 6 bases separating them. The CDR3 is 10 residues long. DNA for the CDR3: TGCAGTGCCAGGGGCACTGAAGCTTTCTTT. Protein product: CSARGTEAFF.

The chain links TRBV18 to TRBJ1-2; D ambiguous. CDR1 and CDR2 from the germline V gene are KGHSH and LQKENI. The CDR3 is 14 residues long. The V gene lost 2 bases and the J gene lost 4 bases, with 11 bases spanning the gap. The CDR3 sequence: CASSPDSEGYGYTF. Written as DNA, the CDR3 is TGTGCCAGCTCACCAGATTCCGAGGGCTATGGCTACACCTTC.

In its sample, this clone was seen a few times. The chain is built from TRBV6-4 and TRBJ2-3; the match to TRBD2 covers 8 bases. J was trimmed by 2 bases and V by 7 bases; bases with no gene match: 5. Germline V gene sequence: CDR1 MRHNA, CDR2 SNTAGT. This CDR3 is 14 amino acids long. DNA for the CDR3: TGTGCCAGCAAGCCCGGGGGGGACACAGATACGCAGTATTTT. It encodes CASKPGGDTDTQYF.

V is TRBV7-8 and J is TRBJ1-2, with TRBD1 matching 9 bases. The V gene's germline CDR1 is SGHVS and CDR2 FQNEAQ. V dropped 4 bases and J dropped 6; count of bases not matched to a gene: 6. This CDR3 has 14 amino acids. The CDR3 region is CASSSHRGRDGYTF. CDR3 sequence (DNA): TGTGCCAGCAGCTCGCACAGGGGGCGGGATGGCTACACCTTC.

The chain uses TRBV4-2 and TRBJ2-5, with 10 bases that match TRBD2. The CDR3 length is 17 residues. Germline-derived CDR1 and CDR2 are LGHNA and YNFKEQ. J was trimmed by 2 bases and V by 0 bases; bases with no gene match: 6. The chain's CDR3 is CASSQDPSGGVQETQYF. The CDR3, as DNA: TGTGCCAGCAGCCAAGATCCGAGCGGGGGGGTACAAGAGACCCAGTACTTC.